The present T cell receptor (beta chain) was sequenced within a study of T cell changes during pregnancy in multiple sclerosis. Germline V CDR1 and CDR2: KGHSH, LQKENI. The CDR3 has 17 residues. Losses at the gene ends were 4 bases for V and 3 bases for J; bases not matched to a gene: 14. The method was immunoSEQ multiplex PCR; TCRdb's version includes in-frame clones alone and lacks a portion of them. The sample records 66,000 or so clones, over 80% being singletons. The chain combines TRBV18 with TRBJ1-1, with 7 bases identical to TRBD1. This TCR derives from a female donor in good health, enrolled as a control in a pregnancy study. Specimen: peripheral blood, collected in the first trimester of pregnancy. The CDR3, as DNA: TGTGCCAGCTCACGGATCCCTCCCGGCCAGGGGGACACTGAAGCTTTCTTT. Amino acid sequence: CASSRIPPGQGDTEAFF.